Below are 3 T cell receptor beta chains sequenced from a single sample in a study of blood T cell repertoires in COVID-19. Sequencing used immunoSEQ multiplex PCR; TCRdb keeps in-frame clones, though not all of them. The table lists about 68,000 clones, more than 65% of them singletons. The sample comprised peripheral blood. The receptors were sampled from a woman aged 50 to 60 with acute or convalescent COVID-19.

This clone was found a few times. The chain recombines TRBV7-2 with TRBJ2-3, with D perhaps TRBD2 (6 bases). The CDR3 spans 17 residues. Germline values: CDR1 SGHTA, CDR2 FQGNSA. Between the trimmed V and J ends, which lost 3 bases and 2 bases, there was a span of 18 bases. The CDR3 DNA sequence: TGTGCCAGCAGCTTTCGGGAGCGGGCCACGAACACAGATACGCAGTATTTT. This gives the protein CASSFRERATNTDTQYF. Full variable domain (rest looked up from reference TRBV7-2 and TRBJ2-3): GAGVSQSPSNKVTEKGKDVELRCDPISGHTALYWYRQSLGQGLEFLIYFQGNSAPDKSGLPSDRFSAERTGGSVSTLTIQRTQQEDSAVYLCASSFRERATNTDTQYFGPGTRLTVL.

The V gene is TRBV10-3, the J gene TRBJ2-6; D call uncertain. This CDR3 contains 21 residues. V lost 4 bases to trimming and J lost 2 bases, with 27 bases between them. Germline V lookup: CDR1 ENHRY, CDR2 SYGVKD. CDR3 nucleotides: TGTGCCATCAGTGCTCTAGTTTCTGCATCCCGTTCCCCACCTGGGGCCAACGTCCTGACTTTC. Translation: CAISALVSASRSPPGANVLTF.

This clone was seen a few times. A much larger clone is a single base away; this may be a read error. The V call is TRBV10-1, the J call TRBJ1-1; perhaps TRBD1 as D (5 bases). This CDR3 has 13 residues. In germline, CDR1 is WNHNN, CDR2 SYGVQD (reference sequence). CDR3 residues: CPSSRPGDTEAFF. As DNA, the CDR3 is TGCCCCAGCAGCAGACCGGGGGACACTGAAGCTTTCTTT.